This T cell receptor (beta chain) was captured in a study of molecular identifiers for immune sequencing clone quantification. On the study more broadly: Replicate runs used RNA from about 19,000 or 110,000 naive CD8 cells, which was split five ways into aliquots, and four of those aliquots were then sequenced.

Turning to this clonotype: A much larger clone differs from this one at a single base, so this may be a read error.

TCRdb processed the PCR reads anew with MiXCR; each CDR3 protein has one entry. This table has around 460,000 distinct CDR3 sequences, about 25% appearing once. The CDR3 runs to 15 residues. V dropped 2 bases and J dropped 4 bases, with 15 bases sitting between them. The chain employs TRBV12-3 or TRBV12-4 and TRBJ2-7, with D tentatively TRBD2 (6 bases). Sequencing was done on a sample of naive CD8+ T cells from blood, with Jurkat cell RNA spiked in. Regarding subset: FACS-sorted CD8+CD4-CCR7+CD45RA+ naive T cells. This clonotype originated in a human donor in good health. Some libraries in this study had Jurkat cell RNA spiked in. CDR3 sequence: CASSLCGSRGYEQYF. As DNA, the CDR3 is TGTGCCAGCAGTTTATGTGGGAGCCGGGGGTACGAGCAGTACTTC.